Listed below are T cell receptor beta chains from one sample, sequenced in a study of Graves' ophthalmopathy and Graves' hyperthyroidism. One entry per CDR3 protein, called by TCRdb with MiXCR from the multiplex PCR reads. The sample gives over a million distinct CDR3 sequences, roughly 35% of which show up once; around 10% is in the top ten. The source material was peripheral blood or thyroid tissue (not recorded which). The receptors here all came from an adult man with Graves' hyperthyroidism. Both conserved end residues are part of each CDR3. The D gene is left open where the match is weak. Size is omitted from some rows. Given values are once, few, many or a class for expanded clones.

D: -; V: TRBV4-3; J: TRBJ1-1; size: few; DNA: TGCGCCAGCAGCCAAGATCCAGGAGGCGACATGAACACTGAAGCTTTCTTT; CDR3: CASSQDPGGDMNTEAFF
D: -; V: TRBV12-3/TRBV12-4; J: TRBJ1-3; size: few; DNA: TGTGCCAGCAGTTTAGTACAGGGCCACTCTGGAAACACCATATATTTT; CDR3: CASSLVQGHSGNTIYF
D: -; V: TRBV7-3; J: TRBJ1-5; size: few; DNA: TGTGCCAGCAGCACGACAGTAAATCAGCCCCAGCATTTT; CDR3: CASSTTVNQPQHF
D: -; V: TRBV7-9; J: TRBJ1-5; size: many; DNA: TGTGCCAGCAGCTTAGGCGTGGGGGACCGGGGCAATCAGCCCCAGCATTTT; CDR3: CASSLGVGDRGNQPQHF
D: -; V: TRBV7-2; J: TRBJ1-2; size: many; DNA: TGTGCCAGCAGCTTAGGTGGGGCTGGCTATGGCTACACCTTC; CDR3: CASSLGGAGYGYTF
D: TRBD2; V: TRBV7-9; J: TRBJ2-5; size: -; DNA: TGTGCCAGCAGCGCGCGGGGGGGGGCGGAGACCCAGTACTTC; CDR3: CASSARGGAETQYF
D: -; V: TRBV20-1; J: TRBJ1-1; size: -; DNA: TGCAGTGGAGGAGATGGGGCCTTAAGTGAAGCTTTCTTT; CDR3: CSGGDGALSEAFF
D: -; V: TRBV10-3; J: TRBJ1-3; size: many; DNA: TGTGCCACCACCGGAGGGAGAGATGGAAACACCATATATTTT; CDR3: CATTGGRDGNTIYF
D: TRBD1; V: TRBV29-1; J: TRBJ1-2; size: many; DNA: TGCAGCGTACGAACAGGGGAGAGGCACTATGGCTACACCTTC; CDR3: CSVRTGERHYGYTF
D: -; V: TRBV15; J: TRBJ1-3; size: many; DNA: TGTGCCACCAGCAAGAGGGTCTCTGGAAACACCATATATTTT; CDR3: CATSKRVSGNTIYF
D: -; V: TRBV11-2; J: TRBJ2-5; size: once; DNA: TGTGCCATCAGTGAGTCGAAAGGGAAGGCGGAGACCCGGTACTTC; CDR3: CAISESKGKAETRYF
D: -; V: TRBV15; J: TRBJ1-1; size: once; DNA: TGTGCCACCAGCACCGCTCTCCGGGGGGACACTGAAGCTTTCTTT; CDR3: CATSTALRGDTEAFF
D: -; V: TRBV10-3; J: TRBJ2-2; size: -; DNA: TGTGCCATCACCGAGGACAGAAGGGTCACCGGGGAGCTGTTTTTT; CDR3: CAITEDRRVTGELFF
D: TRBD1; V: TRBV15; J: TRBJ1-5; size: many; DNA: TGTGCCACCAGCGCACGGGACAGAAATCAGCCCCAGCATTTT; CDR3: CATSARDRNQPQHF
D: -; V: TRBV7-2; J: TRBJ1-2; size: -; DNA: TGTGCCAGCAGCTTAGCAGGGGTGGGGGGCTACACCTTC; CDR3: CASSLAGVGGYTF
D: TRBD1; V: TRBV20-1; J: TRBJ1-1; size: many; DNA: TGCAGTGGGAGGGACAGGGGGAACACTGAAGCTTTCTTT; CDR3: CSGRDRGNTEAFF
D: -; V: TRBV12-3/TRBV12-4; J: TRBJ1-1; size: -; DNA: TGTGCCAGCAGTAGTGAGACAGGCTGGGGCACTGAAGCTTTCTTT; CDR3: CASSSETGWGTEAFF
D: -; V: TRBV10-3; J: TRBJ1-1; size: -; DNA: TGTGCCATCAGTGAGTATAGGGCGGGGACTGAAGCTTTCTTT; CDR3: CAISEYRAGTEAFF
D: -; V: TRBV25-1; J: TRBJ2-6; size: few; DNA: TGTGCCAGCAGTGTATCCAACTCGTGGGCCAACGTCCTGACTTTC; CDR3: CASSVSNSWANVLTF
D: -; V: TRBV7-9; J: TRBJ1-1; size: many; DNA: TGTGCCAGCAGCTTTGTCACCGCCGAAGCTTTCTTT; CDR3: CASSFVTAEAFF
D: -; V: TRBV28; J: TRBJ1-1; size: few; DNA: TGTGCCAGCCGACTGGTAACTGAAGCTTTCTTT; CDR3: CASRLVTEAFF
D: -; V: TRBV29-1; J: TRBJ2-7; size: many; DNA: TGCAGCGTTGCAGGGTCCTACGAGCAGTACTTC; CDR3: CSVAGSYEQYF
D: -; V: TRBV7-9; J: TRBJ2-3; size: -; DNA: TGTGCCAGCAGCCAACAGGGAACTAGCACAGATACGCAGTATTTT; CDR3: CASSQQGTSTDTQYF
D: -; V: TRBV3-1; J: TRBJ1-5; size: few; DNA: TGTGCCAGCACCAAGACCGGGGCCCAGCATTTT; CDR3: CASTKTGAQHF
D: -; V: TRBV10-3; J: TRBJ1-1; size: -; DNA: TGTGCCCCCGGGACCGGGTCTAACACTGAAGCTTTCTTT; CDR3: CAPGTGSNTEAFF
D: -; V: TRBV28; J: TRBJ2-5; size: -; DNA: TGTGCCAGCAGTTTACCGACAGGCGAACAAGAGACCCAGTACTTC; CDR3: CASSLPTGEQETQYF
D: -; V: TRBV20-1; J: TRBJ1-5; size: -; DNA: TGCAGTGCTAGTGATCCCGGGGGCGCGGGCTATCAGCCCCAGCATTTT; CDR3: CSASDPGGAGYQPQHF
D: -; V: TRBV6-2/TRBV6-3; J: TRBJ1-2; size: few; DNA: TGTGCCAGCAGTTACTCGACGGTCGGGGGCCTTGGCTACACCTTC; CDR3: CASSYSTVGGLGYTF
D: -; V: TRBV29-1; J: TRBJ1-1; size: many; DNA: TGCAGCGTTGACCTCACGGGGGACACTGAAGCTTTCTTT; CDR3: CSVDLTGDTEAFF
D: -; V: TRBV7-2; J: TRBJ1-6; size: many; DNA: TGTGCCAGCAGCTTCCGGCAGGCGAGCAATTCACCCCTCCACTTT; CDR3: CASSFRQASNSPLHF
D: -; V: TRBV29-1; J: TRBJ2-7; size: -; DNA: TGCAGCGTTGAAACTAGGGGGGGTTACGAGCAGTACTTC; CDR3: CSVETRGGYEQYF
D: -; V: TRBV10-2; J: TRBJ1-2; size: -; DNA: TGCGCCAGCAGTGAGCCGGCCAGCACTAACTATGGCTACACCTTC; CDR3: CASSEPASTNYGYTF